Shown below are 21 T cell receptor beta chains from a single sample sequenced in a study of vaccination and CD4 T cells after COVID-19. Their antigen targets remain unknown. Sequencing of DNA taken from cultured CD4+ T cells relied on the Oncomine TCR Beta short-read assay. TCRdb re-called the PCR reads through MiXCR, storing one row per CDR3 protein. The table has approximately 15,000 distinct CDR3 sequences, around 46% seen once; the top ten hold 9% to 15%. The treatment is: roughly nine-day PBMC culture with coronavirus spike peptide pools or control peptides (ViraFEST assay). Material for sequencing was CD4+ T cells from blood, cultured in vitro. The receptors originated from a human donor who had recovered from COVID-19.

The rearrangement links TRBV7-8 to TRBJ2-3, with D uncertain. The V end was cut by 1 base, the J end by 0 bases, with 5 bases between. CDR3 length: 14 residues. The germline gives CDR1 SGHVS, CDR2 FQNEAQ. CDR3 sequence (DNA): TGTGCCAGCAGCTTAGACACTAGCACAGATACGCAGTATTTT. Its protein product is CASSLDTSTDTQYF. Variable domain in full (rest from reference TRBV7-8 and TRBJ2-3): GAGVSQSPRYKVAKRGQDVALRCDPISGHVSLFWYQQALGQGPEFLTYFQNEAQLDKSGLPSDRFFAERPEGSVSTLKIQRTQQEDSAVYLCASSLDTSTDTQYFGPGTRLTVL.

The rearrangement links TRBV6-2 or TRBV6-3 to TRBJ2-7; 9 bases align to TRBD1. V trimming: 6 bases; J trimming: 4 bases; junction bases outside the gene matches: 10. The V gene's germline CDR1 is MNHEY and CDR2 SVGEGT. CDR3 length equals 15 residues. The CDR3 nucleotides read TGTGCCAGCAGCCACACCGGGACAGGGTTGTACGAGCAGTACTTC. Residues: CASSHTGTGLYEQYF.

This clonotype was seen more than once but under ten times. The chain has TRBV20-1 and TRBJ1-2, with TRBD1 identical over 12 bases. The J segment lost 1 base and the V segment lost 0 bases, leaving 18 bases of the junction unmatched. The germline V gene encodes CDR1 DFQATT and CDR2 SNEGSKA (reference sequence). This CDR3 is 21 amino acids long. The CDR3: CSARDTGWFAGQGADNYGYTF. CDR3 nucleotides: TGCAGTGCTAGAGATACGGGTTGGTTCGCGGGACAGGGGGCAGATAACTATGGCTACACCTTC.

The chain carries TRBV19 and TRBJ2-3, with a possible D match to TRBD1 (6 bases). The V gene's germline CDR1 is LNHDA and CDR2 SQIVND (reference sequence). This CDR3 has 16 amino acids. Trimming removed 5 bases at V and 0 bases at J, with 15 bases between. Written as DNA, the CDR3 is TGTGCCAGTAGTCTGGGGGACACCCTAAGCACAGATACGCAGTATTTT. This sequence encodes CASSLGDTLSTDTQYF.

The J gene is TRBJ2-3, the V gene TRBV6-1; D is ambiguous. Germline assignment: CDR1 MNHNS and CDR2 SASEGT. The CDR3 extends over 13 amino acids. V shed 5 bases and J shed 6 bases, with 12 bases lying between them. The CDR3 reads CASSPHSGDTQYF. The CDR3 bases are TGTGCCAGCAGTCCCCACTCCGGGGATACGCAGTATTTT.

The CDR3 DNA reads TGTGCCAGCAGCAGGGGGCTTGAAGCTTTCTTT. Translating it yields CASSRGLEAFF. V gene TRBV7-9 combines with J gene TRBJ1-1, with TRBD1 matching 7 bases. CDR3 length: 11 residues. Germline-derived CDR1 and CDR2 are SEHNR and FQNEAQ (reference sequence). Trimming removed 5 bases from V and 7 bases from J; junction bases left unmatched: 1.

The chain couples TRBV15 to TRBJ2-5, with 8 bases matching TRBD2. After removal of 0 bases from V and 3 bases from J, the junction contained 15 bases not matched to a gene. This CDR3 is built from 19 residues. CDR1 is LNHNV, CDR2 YYDKDF, per germline (reference sequence). The CDR3: CATSRDKTGIAGFEETQYF. CDR3 nucleotides: TGTGCCACCAGCAGAGATAAGACGGGAATAGCGGGGTTCGAAGAGACCCAGTACTTC. The entire variable domain, with the rest obtained from reference TRBV15 and TRBJ2-5, is as follows: DAMVIQNPRYQVTQFGKPVTLSCSQTLNHNVMYWYQQKSSQAPKLLFHYYDKDFNNEADTPDNFQSRRPNTSFCFLDIRSPGLGDTAMYLCATSRDKTGIAGFEETQYFGPGTRLLVL.

This clonotype was counted between two and nine times. This chain connects TRBV7-8 to TRBJ1-5; 7 bases align to TRBD1. Germline CDR1 SGHVS, CDR2 FQNEAQ. V lost 1 base, J lost 7 bases, and 13 bases stayed unmatched. This CDR3 has 17 amino acids. The DNA for the CDR3 is TGTGCCAGCAGCTTAGTTGGCTCAGGGGGTTTGTCCCAGCCCCAGCATTTT. Its translation is CASSLVGSGGLSQPQHF.

This CDR3 is CASSEWGDYYGYTF. The DNA of the CDR3 is TGTGCCAGCAGTGAATGGGGGGATTACTATGGCTACACCTTC. V and J are TRBV2 and TRBJ1-2; D may be TRBD1 (5 bases). The ends were cut back, 2 bases at V and 3 bases at J, with 10 bases in the middle. This CDR3 spans 14 amino acids. Germline CDR1 reads SNHLY; CDR2 reads FYNNEI.

The rearrangement joins TRBV5-1 to TRBJ2-5; TRBD2 agrees at 13 bases. J gave up 2 bases and V 1 base, and 8 bases lay outside the gene matches. Germline assignment: CDR1 SGHRS and CDR2 YFSETQ. This CDR3 has 18 residues. This CDR3 reads CASSLRVGLAGPQETQYF. The DNA for the CDR3 is TGCGCCAGCAGCTTGAGAGTGGGACTAGCGGGACCACAAGAGACCCAGTACTTC.

The rearrangement links TRBV19 to TRBJ1-5; TRBD1 aligns across 11 bases. Germline values: CDR1 LNHDA, CDR2 SQIVND (reference sequence). Trimming at V came to 5 bases and at J to 2 bases, leaving 5 bases not matched to a gene. The CDR3 length is 16 residues. CDR3 residues: CASSPGQGVGNQPQHF. CDR3 in DNA: TGTGCCAGTAGTCCGGGACAGGGGGTAGGCAATCAGCCCCAGCATTTT.

J is TRBJ2-7 and V is TRBV6-1; 9 positions match TRBD2. CDR1 is MNHNS, CDR2 SASEGT, per germline. With 6 bases clipped from V and 0 bases from J, the junction kept 6 bases outside the gene matches. CDR3 length: 15 residues. Here the CDR3 DNA reads TGTGCCAGCAGGCAACCGGGACTAGCCTCCTACGAGCAGTACTTC. The encoded protein is CASRQPGLASYEQYF.

This clonotype has just a few counts. The chain uses TRBV11-2 and TRBJ1-2, with 11 positions matching TRBD1. This CDR3 comprises 16 residues. Germline CDR1 and CDR2: SGHAT and FQNNGV. V lost 2 bases, J lost 4 bases, and 6 bases stayed unmatched. This CDR3 reads CASSLTRTGGGYGYTF. CDR3 DNA sequence: TGTGCCAGCAGCTTAACCAGGACAGGGGGCGGCTATGGCTACACCTTC.

This chain uses TRBV19 with TRBJ2-7; tentatively, D is TRBD2 (6 bases). This CDR3 has 16 residues. CDR1 is LNHDA, CDR2 SQIVND, per germline (reference sequence). V lost 2 bases and J lost 3, with 17 bases in between. The CDR3 loop is CASSIPRGSGRYEQYF. The CDR3 DNA sequence: TGTGCCAGTAGTATACCCCGGGGTAGCGGCCGCTACGAGCAGTACTTC.

CDR3 protein: CASKATGGETQYF. As DNA, the CDR3 is TGTGCCAGCAAGGCGACAGGGGGAGAGACCCAGTACTTC. V and J are TRBV6-2 or TRBV6-3 and TRBJ2-5; 9 positions agree with TRBD1. The germline gives CDR1 MNHEY, CDR2 SVGEGT. Losses at the gene ends were 7 bases for V and 4 bases for J; bases not matched to a gene: 4. The CDR3 loop spans 13 amino acids.

The chain couples TRBV19 to TRBJ1-1; 7 bases match TRBD1. V lost 3 bases to trimming and J lost 0 bases; unmatched junction nucleotides: 4. This CDR3 comprises 15 residues. Germline loops: CDR1 LNHDA, CDR2 SQIVND (reference sequence). DNA of the CDR3: TGTGCCAGTAGTATTAGGGACAGCCTGAACACTGAAGCTTTCTTT. Its translation: CASSIRDSLNTEAFF.

The chain employs TRBV6-1 and TRBJ2-3, with 7 positions matching TRBD2. The junction had 10 bases not matched to a gene; V was cut back by 6 bases and J by 4 bases. This CDR3 is built from 15 residues. Germline V CDR1 and CDR2: MNHNS, SASEGT. This CDR3 is CASSRGGGGADTQYF. CDR3 nucleotides: TGTGCCAGCAGCCGAGGTGGCGGGGGTGCAGATACGCAGTATTTT.

The sample holds a few counts of this clonotype. This chain links TRBV27 with TRBJ1-1; 7 bases align to TRBD1. Germline values: CDR1 MNHEY, CDR2 SMNVEV (reference sequence). J lost 2 bases, V lost 6 bases, and 6 bases had no gene match. The CDR3 sequence is 14 residues long. CDR3 in amino acids: CASRLQGVNTEAFF. The CDR3 nucleotides read TGTGCCAGCAGACTCCAGGGGGTAAACACTGAAGCTTTCTTT.

V and J are TRBV28 and TRBJ2-7; 12 bases line up with TRBD2. V shed 3 bases, J shed 9 bases, and the junction held 9 bases outside the gene matches. The CDR3 runs to 15 residues. Germline assignment: CDR1 MDHEN and CDR2 SYDVKM. This CDR3 reads CASSFSTSGRQAQYF. CDR3 nucleotide sequence: TGTGCCAGCAGTTTTAGCACTAGCGGGAGGCAAGCGCAGTACTTC.

This chain connects TRBV28 to TRBJ2-3; 7 nucleotides match TRBD1. The V gene's germline CDR1 is MDHEN and CDR2 SYDVKM. The V and J ends lost 8 bases and 4 bases, in that order; junction bases with no gene match: 18. The CDR3 spans 17 residues. DNA of the CDR3: TGTGCCAGCGCTAGTGGGGCAGGGGGATGGGCATCAGATACGCAGTATTTT. This sequence encodes CASASGAGGWASDTQYF. The full variable domain, in which reference TRBV28 and TRBJ2-3 provide the parts outside the CDR3, is DVKVTQSSRYLVKRTGEKVFLECVQDMDHENMFWYRQDPGLGLRLIYFSYDVKMKEKGDIPEGYSVSREKKERFSLILESASTNQTSMYLCASASGAGGWASDTQYFGPGTRLTVL.

The chain employs TRBV7-2 and TRBJ1-3; 7 bases match TRBD1. Unmatched junction bases numbered 9, after V lost 5 bases and J lost 5 bases. Germline CDR1 and CDR2: SGHTA and FQGNSA. The CDR3 length is 15 residues. CDR3 region: CASSRQTGHRNTIYF. The CDR3 nucleotides are TGTGCCAGCAGCCGCCAGACAGGGCATAGAAACACCATATATTTT.